The T cell receptor beta chain described here comes from a study of blood T cell repertoires in COVID-19. The repertoire was sequenced with immunoSEQ multiplex PCR; TCRdb's copy has only in-frame clones and lacks some. The sample shows 200,000 to 250,000 clones, approximately 90% of them seen only once. The CDR3 is 15 residues long. The germline gives CDR1 SGHNT, CDR2 YYREEE (reference sequence). The ends were cut back, 7 bases at V and 0 bases at J, with 15 bases in the middle. The receptor was isolated from a woman between 45 and 65 years old with COVID-19, enrolled during active disease. Sequencing was carried out using peripheral blood. This sequence joins TRBV5-4 and TRBJ2-3, with D maybe TRBD1 (5 bases). CDR3 coding DNA: TGTGCCAGCCTTAAGCAGGGAACTAGCACAGATACGCAGTATTTT. It codes for CASLKQGTSTDTQYF.